These T cell receptor beta chains were read from a single sample in a study of regulatory T cells in long-lasting Graves disease. Using its own MiXCR run on the multiplex PCR reads, TCRdb lists one record per CDR3 protein. Of some 600,000 distinct CDR3 sequences listed, roughly a sixth were seen once; the top ten hold more than 10%. The sample was also reused in another study, on T cells in Graves' hyperthyroidism and ophthalmopathy.

The sequencing used peripheral blood mononuclear cells (PBMCs), collected at new diagnosis, from a patient treated with antithyroid drugs. The receptor set was obtained from a man aged 18 to 29 with Graves disease. CDR3s include the opening cysteine and the closing phenylalanine or tryptophan. The D gene is left open where the match is weak. Clone size appears in some rows only: once, few, many, or a class for an expanded clone.

d_gene	abundance	v_gene	j_gene	CDR3aa	CDR3nt
-	-	TRBV19	TRBJ1-4	CASRPRSTNEKLFF	TGTGCCAGTAGACCTAGATCTACTAATGAAAAACTGTTTTTT
-	-	TRBV7-9	TRBJ2-1	CASSLETWNEQFF	TGTGCCAGCAGCTTAGAGACTTGGAATGAGCAGTTCTTC
-	many	TRBV5-1	TRBJ1-1	CASSLATANTEAFF	TGTGCCAGCAGTTTAGCGACAGCGAACACTGAAGCTTTCTTT
TRBD2	many	TRBV7-9	TRBJ2-1	CASSLGTILSGRRRNEQFF	TGTGCCAGCAGCTTAGGGACGATACTTAGCGGGAGGAGGCGGAATGAGCAGTTCTTC
-	-	TRBV20-1	TRBJ2-1	CSAKTYDEQFF	TGCAGCGCGAAGACCTATGATGAGCAGTTCTTC
TRBD2	-	TRBV6-1	TRBJ2-7	CASTLSGTGSYEQYF	TGTGCCAGCACCCTTAGCGGGACGGGGTCCTACGAGCAGTACTTC
TRBD1	-	TRBV10-3	TRBJ1-3	CAISAGQGSGNTIYF	TGTGCCATCAGTGCGGGACAGGGGTCTGGAAACACCATATATTTT
-	-	TRBV5-1	TRBJ2-5	CASSLARTVRGTQYF	TGCGCCAGCAGCTTGGCCAGGACTGTTAGGGGGACCCAGTACTTC
-	many	TRBV13	TRBJ2-2	CASSPLRGNTGELFF	TGTGCCAGCAGCCCCCTCCGAGGGAACACCGGGGAGCTGTTTTTT
-	few	TRBV7-2	TRBJ1-1	CASSLAPFGSEAFF	TGTGCCAGCAGCTTAGCTCCGTTCGGCTCTGAAGCTTTCTTT